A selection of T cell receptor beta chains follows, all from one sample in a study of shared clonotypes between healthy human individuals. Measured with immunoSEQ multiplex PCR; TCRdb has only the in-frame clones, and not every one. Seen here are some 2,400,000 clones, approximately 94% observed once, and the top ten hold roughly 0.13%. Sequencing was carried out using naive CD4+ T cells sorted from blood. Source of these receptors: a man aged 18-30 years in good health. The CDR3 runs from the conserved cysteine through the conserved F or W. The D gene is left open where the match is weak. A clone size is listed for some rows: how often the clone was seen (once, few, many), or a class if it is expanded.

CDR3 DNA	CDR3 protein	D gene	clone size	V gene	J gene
TGTGCCAGCGCAGTTGTTCGCAGGGAGGATGAGCAGTTCTTC	CASAVVRREDEQFF	.	.	TRBV6-5	TRBJ2-1
TGTGCCAGCAGCTTAGTGGGAGGCTCTGGAAACACCATATATTTT	CASSLVGGSGNTIYF	.	.	TRBV7-2	TRBJ1-3
TGTGCCAGCAAGTTACAGGGTACCGGGGAGCTGTTTTTT	CASKLQGTGELFF	.	once	TRBV7-3	TRBJ2-2
TGCGCCAGCAGCCATGCCCGCCTCTCCTCGGGGGTCGTGGAAGGTGGGGCCAACGTCCTGACTTTC	CASSHARLSSGVVEGGANVLTF	.	once	TRBV4-1	TRBJ2-6
TGTGCCAGCAGCGCCCAAAGAGGGCTAGAGGGCTACACCTTC	CASSAQRGLEGYTF	.	.	TRBV9	TRBJ1-2
TGTGCCAGCAGTGAAGCTCCCGGGACAGGGGGCAATCAGCCCCAGCATTTT	CASSEAPGTGGNQPQHF	TRBD1	.	TRBV2	TRBJ1-5
TGTGCCAGCAGTTACGGGGGGAATCAGCCCCAGCATTTT	CASSYGGNQPQHF	.	.	TRBV6-6	TRBJ1-5
TGTGCCAGCTCAGCGAATCAGGGGTCCCAAGAGACCCAGTACTTC	CASSANQGSQETQYF	.	.	TRBV18	TRBJ2-5
TGCGCCAGCAGCCCCCGGGACAGAGATAATTCACCCCTCCACTTT	CASSPRDRDNSPLHF	TRBD1	.	TRBV5-1	TRBJ1-6
TGTGCCAGCAGGACTACGGGACAGGGGGCTCGGGGCTACACCTTC	CASRTTGQGARGYTF	TRBD1	.	TRBV6-5	TRBJ1-2
TGTGCCAGTAGTAGCGGGAGTACCGGCCTTCAGTACTTC	CASSSGSTGLQYF	TRBD2	.	TRBV19	TRBJ2-4
TGTGCCAGCAGTTTCTTGGACAGGACTAACTATGGCTACACCTTC	CASSFLDRTNYGYTF	TRBD1	.	TRBV28	TRBJ1-2
TGTGCCAGCTCACCACTCGCGCACGCACAGATACGCACAGATACGCAGTATTTT	CASSPLAHAQIRTDTQYF	.	once	TRBV18	TRBJ2-3
TGTGCCATCAGTGAGTCGGATACAGGGAAGAGGATTCAGCCCCAGCATTTT	CAISESDTGKRIQPQHF	.	.	TRBV10-3	TRBJ1-5
TGTGCCAGCAGTCCGACTGGTATTGAGCAGTTCTTC	CASSPTGIEQFF	.	.	TRBV5-4	TRBJ2-1
TGCAGTGCCCTCTTAAATGAGCAGTTCTTC	CSALLNEQFF	.	.	TRBV20-1	TRBJ2-1
TGTGCCAGTAGTACCCCGGGACAGGGGGTCTACGAGCAGTACTTC	CASSTPGQGVYEQYF	TRBD1	.	TRBV19	TRBJ2-7
TGCGCCAGCAGCCTAGCGGGTGTAGGTCAGCCCCAGCATTTT	CASSLAGVGQPQHF	.	.	TRBV5-1	TRBJ1-5
TGCGCCAGCAGTTACTCTTCCGACAGGCTCACTGAAGCTTTCTTT	CASSYSSDRLTEAFF	.	.	TRBV5-1	TRBJ1-1
TGTGCCAGCTCACCCGCCGGGACAGGGGGCACGAATGAGCAGTTCTTC	CASSPAGTGGTNEQFF	TRBD1	.	TRBV18	TRBJ2-1
TGCGCCAGCAGTCCTCGGGACAGGGGCGAGCAGTACTTC	CASSPRDRGEQYF	TRBD1	once	TRBV10-1	TRBJ2-7
TGTGCCACCAGCAGAGACCAGAACACTGAAGCTTTCTTT	CATSRDQNTEAFF	.	.	TRBV15	TRBJ1-1